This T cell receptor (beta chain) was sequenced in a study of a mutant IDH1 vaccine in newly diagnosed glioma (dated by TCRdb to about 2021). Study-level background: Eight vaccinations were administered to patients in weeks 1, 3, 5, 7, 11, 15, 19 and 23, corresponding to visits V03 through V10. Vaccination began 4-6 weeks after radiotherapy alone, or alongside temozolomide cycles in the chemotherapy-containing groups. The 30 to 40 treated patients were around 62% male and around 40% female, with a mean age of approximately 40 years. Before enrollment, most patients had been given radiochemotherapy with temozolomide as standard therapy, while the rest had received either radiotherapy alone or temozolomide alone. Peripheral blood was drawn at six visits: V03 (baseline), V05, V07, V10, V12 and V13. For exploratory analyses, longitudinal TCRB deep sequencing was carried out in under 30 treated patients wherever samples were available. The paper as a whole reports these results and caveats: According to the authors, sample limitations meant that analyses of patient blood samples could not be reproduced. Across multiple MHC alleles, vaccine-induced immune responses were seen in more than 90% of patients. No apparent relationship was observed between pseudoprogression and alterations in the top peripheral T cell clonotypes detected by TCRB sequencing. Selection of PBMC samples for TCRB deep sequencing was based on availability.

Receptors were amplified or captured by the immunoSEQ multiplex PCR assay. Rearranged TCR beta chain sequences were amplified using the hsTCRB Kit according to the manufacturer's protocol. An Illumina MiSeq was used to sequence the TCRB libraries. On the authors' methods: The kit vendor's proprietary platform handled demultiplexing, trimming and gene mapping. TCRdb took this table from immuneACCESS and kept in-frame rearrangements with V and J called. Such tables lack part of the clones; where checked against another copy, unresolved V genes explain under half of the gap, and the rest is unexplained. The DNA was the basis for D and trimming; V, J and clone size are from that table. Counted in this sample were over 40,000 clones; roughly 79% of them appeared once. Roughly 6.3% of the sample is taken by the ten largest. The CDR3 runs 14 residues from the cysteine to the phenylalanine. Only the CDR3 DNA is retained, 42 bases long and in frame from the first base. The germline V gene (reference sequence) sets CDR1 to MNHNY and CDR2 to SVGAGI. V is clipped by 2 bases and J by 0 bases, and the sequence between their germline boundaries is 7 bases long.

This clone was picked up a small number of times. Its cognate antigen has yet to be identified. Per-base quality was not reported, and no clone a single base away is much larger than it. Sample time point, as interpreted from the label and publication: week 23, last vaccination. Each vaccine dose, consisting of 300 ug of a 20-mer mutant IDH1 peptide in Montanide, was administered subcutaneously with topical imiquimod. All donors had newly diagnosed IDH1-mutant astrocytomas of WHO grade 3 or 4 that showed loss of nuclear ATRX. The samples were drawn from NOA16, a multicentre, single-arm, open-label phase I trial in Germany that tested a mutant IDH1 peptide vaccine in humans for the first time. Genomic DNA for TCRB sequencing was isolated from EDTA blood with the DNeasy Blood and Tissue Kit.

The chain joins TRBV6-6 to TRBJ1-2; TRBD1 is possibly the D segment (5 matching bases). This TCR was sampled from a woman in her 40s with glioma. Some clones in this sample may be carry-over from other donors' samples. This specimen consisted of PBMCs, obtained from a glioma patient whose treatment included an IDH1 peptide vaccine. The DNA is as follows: TGTGCCAGCAGTTACGGGGCCCCTAACTATGGCTACACCTTC. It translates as CASSYGAPNYGYTF.